Below are 19 T cell receptor beta chains sequenced from a single sample in a study of CD8 T cells in Susac syndrome. Random hexamers were used to reverse transcribe about 0.45 to 1 ug of RNA. TCRdb called the immunoSEQ multiplex PCR reads again in MiXCR, with one record for every CDR3 protein. The sample carries roughly 180,000 distinct CDR3 sequences, approximately 96% recorded once. Sequenced input: CD4+ T cells from PBMCs. Every receptor here comes from a human donor in good health.

The V call is TRBV2, the J call TRBJ1-4; tentative D call: TRBD1 (6 bases). V was trimmed by 10 bases and J by 10 bases, leaving 19 bases between them. Germline V gene sequence: CDR1 SNHLY, CDR2 FYNNEI. CDR3 size: 13 residues. In DNA, the CDR3 is TGTGCCATCTCAGGACAGTTTCTTGGAAAACTGTTTTTT. Residues: CAISGQFLGKLFF.

The J gene is TRBJ1-2, the V gene TRBV5-1; 8 bases line up with TRBD1. Per germline, CDR1 SGHRS and CDR2 YFSETQ. The CDR3 sequence is 13 residues long. Germline trimming cut 0 bases from V and 8 bases from J; bases unmatched to any gene: 3. The CDR3 is CASSLGTGFGYTF. CDR3 DNA: TGCGCCAGCAGCTTGGGGACAGGGTTCGGCTACACCTTC.

The V and J genes are TRBV10-3 and TRBJ1-5; 9 nucleotides match TRBD1. After removal of 10 bases from V and 0 bases from J, the junction contained 7 bases not matched to a gene. CDR1 ENHRY and CDR2 SYGVKD come from the germline V gene. The CDR3 loop spans 15 amino acids. The DNA of the CDR3 is TGTGCCAGCTGGGACAGGGCCGATAGCAATCAGCCCCAGCATTTT. Its protein is CASWDRADSNQPQHF.

This chain uses TRBV4-2 with TRBJ2-5, with TRBD2 matching 11 bases. Germline V gene sequence: CDR1 LGHNA, CDR2 YNFKEQ. V was pared by 0 bases and J by 5 bases, with 11 bases of the junction left unmatched. The CDR3 loop spans 18 amino acids. Here the CDR3 reads CASSQELAGGPAAETQYF. The DNA of the CDR3 is TGTGCCAGCAGCCAAGAGCTAGCGGGGGGACCTGCCGCGGAGACCCAGTACTTC.

The chain joins TRBV12-3 or TRBV12-4 to TRBJ1-5; D call uncertain. The CDR3 is made up of 15 amino acids. Trimming removed 5 bases from V and 2 bases from J, with 13 bases in between. The CDR3, as DNA: TGTGCCAGCAGTGACTCTTCTTGGGGCAATCAGCCCCAGCATTTT. Protein product: CASSDSSWGNQPQHF.

The genes are TRBV9 and TRBJ2-7; perhaps TRBD2 as D (5 bases). The CDR3 totals 16 residues. The V end was cut by 3 bases, the J end by 6 bases, with 22 bases between. The V gene's germline CDR1 is SGDLS and CDR2 YYNGEE. CDR3: CASSGAGDYAPLEQYF. The CDR3, as DNA: TGTGCCAGCAGCGGGGCCGGGGATTATGCCCCCCTCGAGCAGTACTTC.

The CDR3 is CASSLGGTGNHEQYF. CDR3 bases: TGCGCCAGCAGCTTGGGTGGGACAGGGAACCACGAGCAGTACTTC. The chain has TRBV5-1 and TRBJ2-7; 9 nucleotides line up with TRBD1. The length of the CDR3 is 15 residues. J gave up 5 bases and V 0 bases, and 6 bases lay outside the gene matches. Germline lookup yields CDR1 SGHRS and CDR2 YFSETQ.

The V gene is TRBV7-3, the J gene TRBJ1-1; D is undetermined. V was cut by 2 bases and J by 10 bases, with 11 bases left in between. The CDR3 consists of 12 residues. Looked up from germline, CDR1 is SGHTA and CDR2 is FQGTGA. The CDR3 coding sequence is TGTGCCAGCAGCTTATCGGGTGGGAGAGCTTTCTTT. It translates to CASSLSGGRAFF.

This chain joins TRBV3-1 and TRBJ2-7; D gene ambiguous. The ends were cut back, 4 bases at V and 5 bases at J, with 6 bases in the middle. This CDR3 is built from 11 residues. The germline V gene encodes CDR1 LGHDT and CDR2 YNNKEL (reference sequence). Written as DNA, the CDR3 is TGTGCCAGCAGCCTCACCCACGAGCAGTACTTC. Its protein is CASSLTHEQYF.

The chain combines TRBV4-3 with TRBJ2-3; 8 nucleotides agree with TRBD2. This CDR3 is 16 amino acids long. Losses at the gene ends were 0 bases for V and 6 bases for J; bases not matched to a gene: 8. The germline V gene encodes CDR1 LGHNA and CDR2 YSLEER. CDR3 amino acids: CASSQEPGLGGDTQYF. CDR3 DNA: TGCGCCAGCAGCCAAGAACCGGGACTAGGGGGGGATACGCAGTATTTT.

The chain joins TRBV4-3 to TRBJ2-3; 12 bases fit TRBD2. Germline CDR1 is LGHNA and CDR2 is YSLEER. CDR3 size: 17 residues. V lost 1 base, J lost 5 bases, and 7 bases stayed unmatched. The CDR3 coding sequence is TGCGCCAGCAGCCAAGCCCCTAGCGGGGGGGCAGGAGATACGCAGTATTTT. Residues: CASSQAPSGGAGDTQYF.

The rearrangement joins TRBV3-1 to TRBJ2-1; perhaps TRBD1 as D (5 bases). The CDR3 totals 13 residues. Germline values: CDR1 LGHDT, CDR2 YNNKEL (reference sequence). The V gene lost 0 bases and the J gene lost 9 bases, with 9 bases spanning the gap. The CDR3 DNA is TGTGCCAGCAGCCAAGATAGGGGTAGTGAGCAGTTCTTC. It is translated as CASSQDRGSEQFF.

The chain is built from TRBV29-1 and TRBJ2-3, with a tentative D call TRBD1 (5 bases). V shed 6 bases and J shed 2 bases, with 18 bases lying between them. Germline lookup yields CDR1 SQVTM and CDR2 ANQGSEA. The CDR3 is 15 amino acids. The CDR3 loop is CSVTNNRSPTDTQYF. CDR3 sequence (DNA): TGCAGCGTAACGAATAACAGGAGCCCCACAGATACGCAGTATTTT.

This clonotype was seen only once. This chain joins TRBV9 and TRBJ2-4; either TRBD1 or TRBD2 may fit D (5 bases each). CDR3 length equals 15 residues. The V gene lost 4 bases and the J gene lost 1 base, with 12 bases spanning the gap. Germline CDR1 SGDLS, CDR2 YYNGEE. CDR3 nucleotide sequence: TGTGCCAGCAGCTCCCAGGGAGAGGCCAAAAACATTCAGTACTTC. Protein product: CASSSQGEAKNIQYF.

The rearrangement uses TRBV9 and TRBJ2-1; 7 positions match TRBD1. The CDR3 extends over 14 amino acids. The V gene end was trimmed by 3 bases and the J gene end by 4 bases; junction bases not matched to a gene: 4. Germline CDR1 reads SGDLS; CDR2 reads YYNGEE. The CDR3 protein is CASSASGQYNEQFF. The DNA of the CDR3 is TGTGCCAGCAGCGCCTCGGGACAGTACAATGAGCAGTTCTTC.

The J gene is TRBJ2-3, the V gene TRBV6-2 or TRBV6-3; 10 bases align to TRBD2. CDR1 is MNHEY, CDR2 SVGEGT, per germline. This CDR3 spans 16 amino acids. Trimming at V came to 7 bases and at J to 1 base, leaving 8 bases not matched to a gene. The CDR3 DNA reads as TGTGCCAGCACCGGTAGCGGGGGGAGACGCACAGATACGCAGTATTTT. Translation: CASTGSGGRRTDTQYF.

CDR3 DNA sequence: TGCAGTGCCCCAGATCCCCTGGGCAAAAACATTCAGTACTTC. Translated: CSAPDPLGKNIQYF. The chain links TRBV20-1 to TRBJ2-4, with D uncertain. The germline V gene has CDR1 DFQATT and CDR2 SNEGSKA (reference sequence). The CDR3 is made up of 14 amino acids. V lost 6 bases and J lost 3, with 15 bases in between.

The genes are TRBV4-3 and TRBJ2-7; either TRBD1 or TRBD2 may supply D (5 bases each). The germline CDR1 and CDR2 sequences are LGHNA and YSLEER. The CDR3 has 14 amino acids. Trimming removed 4 bases at V and 4 bases at J, with 14 bases between. The CDR3 region has the DNA TGCGCCAGCAGCCCCCGGGACGGTGGGTACGAGCAGTACTTC. This encodes CASSPRDGGYEQYF.

This chain links TRBV15 with TRBJ1-1; D gene uncertain. The CDR3 sequence is 14 residues long. Trimming stripped 0 bases from V and 1 base from J, with 6 bases between. Looked up from germline, CDR1 is LNHNV and CDR2 is YYDKDF (reference sequence). This CDR3 reads CATSRDSENTEAFF. CDR3 DNA: TGTGCCACCAGCAGAGATTCAGAGAACACTGAAGCTTTCTTT.